The T cell receptor (beta chain) under discussion was sequenced for a study of blood T cell repertoires in COVID-19 (TCRdb year 2020). For the wider study: Samples from collaborators originated in the United States, Italy and Spain and spanned both the acute and convalescent phases of COVID-19. The samples were drawn from two sources: the first 160 participants of the ongoing ImmuneRACE study, and 1,000 to 1,500 subjects contributed by 6 global collaborators. The repertoires were made available in a free public database intended to serve as a resource for research on the immune response to SARS-CoV-2. Where available, HLA class I and class II types were obtained from metadata supplied by the sample provider rather than from assay-based typing. Subjects who had been exposed to COVID-19, were actively infected with it, or had recovered from it provided the deeply sampled blood TCRbeta repertoires that made up the dataset. The prospective study material was composed of cDNA or gDNA derived from T cells, B-cell-depleted T cells, or PBMCs. Nearly every sample came with metadata listing a de-identified subject ID, COVID-19 status, age in years and sex. Results the study describes overall, beyond this receptor: The amount of clinical and demographic metadata varied by source and participant and was provided uncurated.

The CDR3 runs 13 residues from the cysteine to the phenylalanine. Only the CDR3 DNA is retained, 39 bases long and in frame from the first base. Trimming removed 8 bases from V and 3 bases from J; the gene matches leave 5 bases unexplained. Taken from the germline V gene, the CDR1 and CDR2 loops are SNHLY and FYNNEI. As for this clone: Its binding antigen is unknown. No base quality values were provided; no much bigger clone lies one nucleotide off.

TCRbeta CDR3 regions were amplified from genomic DNA by means of the immunoSEQ Assay, a bias-controlled multiplex PCR. The published analysis was carried out like this. The number of nucleated cells in each sample was estimated from the amplification of reference gene primers within the assay. To quantify the absolute abundance of each unique TCRbeta CDR3 rearrangement, sequence reads were collapsed and filtered. For each sample, productive Simpson clonality was calculated by taking the square root of Simpson's diversity index across productive rearrangements. As stored in TCRdb, this immuneACCESS dataset retains in-frame rearrangements with V and J assigned. A fraction of the clones does not appear; measured against another copy, unresolved V genes explain less than half of the discrepancy, and the remainder lacks a known reason. V, J and clone size derive from that table, while D and trimming were established from the DNA sequence. This sample has some 56,000 clones in its table, and around 81% of those were observed once. 25% to 30% of the sample is held by the ten biggest clonotypes.

The collaborating institutions used their own protocols to collect whole blood in K2EDTA tubes. For TCRbeta analysis, collaborator samples were shipped as frozen whole blood, as isolated PBMCs, or as DNA extracted from either sample type. This sequence uses TRBV2 and TRBJ2-7, with 9 bases aligning to TRBD1. This receptor was obtained from a woman older than 75 with active or convalescent COVID-19. Material: peripheral blood. This receptor has the CDR3 CASYRDRVYEQYF. The DNA sequence follows: TGTGCCAGCTACCGGGACAGGGTCTACGAGCAGTACTTC.